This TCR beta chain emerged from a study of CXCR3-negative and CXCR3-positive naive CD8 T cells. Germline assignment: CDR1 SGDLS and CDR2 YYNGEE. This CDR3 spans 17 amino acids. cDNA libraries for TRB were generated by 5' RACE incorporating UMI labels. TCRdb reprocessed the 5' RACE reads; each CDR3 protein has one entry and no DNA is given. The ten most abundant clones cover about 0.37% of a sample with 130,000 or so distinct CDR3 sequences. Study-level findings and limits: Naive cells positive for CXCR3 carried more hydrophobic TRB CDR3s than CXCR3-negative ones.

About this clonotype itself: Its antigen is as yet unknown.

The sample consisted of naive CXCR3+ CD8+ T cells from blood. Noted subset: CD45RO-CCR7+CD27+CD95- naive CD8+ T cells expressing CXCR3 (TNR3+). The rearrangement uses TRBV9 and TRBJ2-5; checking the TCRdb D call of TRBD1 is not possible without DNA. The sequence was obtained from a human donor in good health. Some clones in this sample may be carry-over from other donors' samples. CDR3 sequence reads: CASSVSARRGIGETQYF.